Listed here are 12 T cell receptor beta chains from one sample, sequenced in a study of T cell clonality in common variable immunodeficiency. TCRdb's table, derived via immunoSEQ multiplex PCR, lists solely in-frame clones and lacks some. The sample shows about 34,000 clones, none of them appearing just once. The sequenced sample consisted of peripheral blood mononuclear cells. All receptors come from a person aged 18 to 75 in good health.

Ten or more counts support this clone. The CDR3 end falls 3 residues outside the read, so it is completed with the germline J gene. The chain carries TRBV11-2 and TRBJ2-7; a possible D gene is TRBD2 (5 bases). Looked up from germline, CDR1 is SGHAT and CDR2 is FQNNGV. The CDR3 length is 12 residues. V lost 9 bases and J 3 bases, leaving 12 bases between the germline ends. The CDR3 DNA, read in part, is TGTGCCAGTGGACTCTCGTACTACGAG. Its translation is CASGLSYYE. The whole CDR3 sequence is CASGLSYYEQYF.

This clone was found many times. Read sequence stops 3 residues before the CDR3 end, and the germline J gene provides the missing end. V and J are TRBV9 and TRBJ2-1; 7 nucleotides align to TRBD2. The CDR3 length is 16 residues. Germline V CDR1 and CDR2: SGDLS, YYNGEE. The V and J ends lost 3 bases and 7 bases, in that order; junction bases with no gene match: 13. CDR3 protein: CASSALRENLGNEQFF. Partial CDR3 DNA: TGTGCCAGCAGCGCCCTGCGGGAGAACTTAGGGAATGAG.

This clone showed up many times. The read stops 3 residues short of the end of the CDR3; the missing end is completed from the germline J gene. The chain couples TRBV6-2 or TRBV6-3 to TRBJ2-3; tentatively, D is TRBD1 (6 bases). CDR3 length: 14 amino acids. Germline CDR1 is MNHEY and CDR2 is SVGEGT. V gave up 4 bases and J gave up 6 bases, with 14 bases separating them. Incomplete CDR3 DNA: TGTGCCAGCAGTTCTTGGGGGCCGGCCGATACG. Its protein product is CASSSWGPADT. The full-length CDR3 reads as CASSSWGPADTQYF.

This clone was observed many times. The read ends 3 residues before the CDR3 terminus; that terminus is restored from the germline J gene. This chain joins TRBV5-1 and TRBJ2-5; no definite D call. This CDR3 comprises 16 residues. V was clipped by 2 bases and J by 0 bases, with 14 bases between them. Germline-derived CDR1 and CDR2 are SGHRS and YFSETQ. The CDR3 sequence is CASSFGPSSYQETQYF. The CDR3 DNA, read in part, is TGCGCCAGCAGCTTTGGCCCGTCATCGTACCAAGAGACC.

This clone was seen many times. The CDR3 end lies 3 residues beyond the end of the read and is filled in from the germline J gene. This chain links TRBV15 with TRBJ1-4; D not resolved. V was cut by 4 bases and J by 8 bases, with 11 bases left in between. The CDR3 consists of 13 residues. Germline CDR1 is LNHNV and CDR2 is YYDKDF (reference sequence). CDR3 residues: CATSTPRSEKLFF. The part of the CDR3 DNA that was read is TGTGCCACCAGCACCCCTAGGAGCGAAAAA.

This clone was seen many times. Coverage ceases 3 residues before the CDR3 finishes, and the germline J gene fills in the end. V is TRBV20-1 and J is TRBJ2-1; tentative D call: TRBD2 (5 bases). Germline V CDR1 and CDR2: DFQATT, SNEGSKA (reference sequence). CDR3 length equals 15 residues. Trimming removed 0 bases from V and 7 bases from J, with 16 bases in between. CDR3 sequence: CSARDWLALGNEQFF. The covered CDR3 bases are TGCAGTGCTAGAGATTGGCTAGCCCTTGGGAATGAG.

This clone appeared many times. With the read ending 3 residues before the CDR3 end, the germline J gene is used to fill in that end. The chain carries TRBV6-2 or TRBV6-3 and TRBJ1-6, with D unresolved. CDR1 and CDR2 (germline): MNHEY, SVGEGT. V lost 4 bases and J 0 bases, leaving 13 bases between the germline ends. The CDR3 is 17 amino acids. This CDR3 reads CASSLETASSYNSPLHF. The sequenced part of the CDR3 DNA is TGTGCCAGCAGTTTAGAGACTGCGAGCTCCTATAATTCACCC.

This clone was recorded many times. The CDR3 end falls 3 residues outside the read, so it is completed with the germline J gene. V is TRBV9 and J is TRBJ2-5, with 13 bases that match TRBD2. This CDR3 spans 18 amino acids. Losses at the gene ends were 3 bases for V and 2 bases for J; bases not matched to a gene: 10. The germline V gene encodes CDR1 SGDLS and CDR2 YYNGEE. The chain's CDR3 is CASSGTRPGLAGQETQYF. The DNA read from the CDR3 is TGTGCCAGCAGCGGAACACGCCCGGGACTAGCGGGACAAGAGACC. The whole variable domain, filled in from reference TRBV9 and TRBJ2-5, reads DSGVTQTPKHLITATGQRVTLRCSPRSGDLSVYWYQQSLDQGLQFLIQYYNGEERAKGNILERFSAQQFPDLHSELNLSSLELGDSALYFCASSGTRPGLAGQETQYFGPGTRLLVL.

The sample holds many counts of this clone. The CDR3 end lies 3 residues beyond the end of the read and is filled in from the germline J gene. The chain recombines TRBV7-8 with TRBJ2-7, with TRBD1 identical over 8 bases. V shed 3 bases and J 0 bases; nucleotides not matched to a gene: 7. Germline CDR1 and CDR2: SGHVS and FQNEAQ. The CDR3 totals 16 residues. The CDR3 is CASSFGTGYSSYEQYF. Partial CDR3 DNA: TGTGCCAGCAGCTTTGGGACAGGTTATAGCTCCTACGAG.

This clone was counted ten times or more. The DNA ends 3 residues before the CDR3 does, and the rest of the CDR3 is filled in from the germline J gene. The chain carries TRBV20-1 and TRBJ1-4; 7 bases map to TRBD1. Germline V gives CDR1 DFQATT, CDR2 SNEGSKA (reference sequence). V trimming: 8 bases; J trimming: 0 bases; junction bases outside the gene matches: 9. This CDR3 region has 15 residues. The sequenced part of the CDR3 DNA is TGCAGTATAGAGGGGGCCGTTTCAACTAATGAAAAA. Translation: CSIEGAVSTNEK. The entire CDR3 protein reads CSIEGAVSTNEKLFF.

This clone appeared many times. The read terminates 3 residues before the CDR3 end, so the remaining end is supplied by the germline J gene. The chain has TRBV18 and TRBJ2-3; D might be TRBD2 (5 bases). CDR1 is KGHSH and CDR2 is LQKENI in the germline V gene. Trimming shortened V by 3 bases and J by 1 base, and 8 bases separated the two germline ends. This CDR3 contains 14 residues. CDR3 DNA, as far as it was read: TGTGCCAGCTCACCGGACTTGGGCACAGATACG. The encoded protein is CASSPDLGTDT. The full-length CDR3 reads as CASSPDLGTDTQYF.

This clone was picked up many times. Read coverage stops 3 residues before the CDR3 terminus; the germline J gene supplies the remainder. V gene TRBV10-3 combines with J gene TRBJ1-3, with D possibly matching TRBD1 (5 bases). Trimming removed 4 bases from V and 0 bases from J, with 10 bases in between. Germline assignment: CDR1 ENHRY and CDR2 SYGVKD. The CDR3 spans 15 residues. CDR3 DNA, as far as it was read: TGTGCCATCAGTGGGGGACTGAACTCTGGAAACACC. It encodes CAISGGLNSGNT. The full CDR3 reads CAISGGLNSGNTIYF.